This T cell receptor (beta chain) was identified in a study of blood T cell repertoires in COVID-19. Overall study: Samples came from the United States, Italy and Spain, spanning acute and convalescent COVID-19. The cDNA or gDNA used as material had been derived from T cells, B-cell-depleted T cells, or PBMCs.

This CDR3 spans 16 amino acids. J was trimmed by 7 bases and V by 4 bases; bases with no gene match: 10. CDR1 and CDR2 from the germline V gene are LNHDA and SQIVND (reference sequence). The protocol was immunoSEQ multiplex PCR, while the TCRdb copy is restricted to in-frame clones and leaves out a portion. The profile shows over 100,000 clones, around 80% of them singletons. Only one count was recorded for this clone. The receptor comes from a human donor in a cohort sampled during active or convalescent COVID-19. This rearrangement joins TRBV19 to TRBJ2-4; 10 bases map to TRBD1. Material for sequencing was peripheral blood. The CDR3, as DNA: TGTGCCAGTAGTAGGGGCCGACAGGGGGCCGTGAACATTCAGTACTTC. As protein: CASSRGRQGAVNIQYF.